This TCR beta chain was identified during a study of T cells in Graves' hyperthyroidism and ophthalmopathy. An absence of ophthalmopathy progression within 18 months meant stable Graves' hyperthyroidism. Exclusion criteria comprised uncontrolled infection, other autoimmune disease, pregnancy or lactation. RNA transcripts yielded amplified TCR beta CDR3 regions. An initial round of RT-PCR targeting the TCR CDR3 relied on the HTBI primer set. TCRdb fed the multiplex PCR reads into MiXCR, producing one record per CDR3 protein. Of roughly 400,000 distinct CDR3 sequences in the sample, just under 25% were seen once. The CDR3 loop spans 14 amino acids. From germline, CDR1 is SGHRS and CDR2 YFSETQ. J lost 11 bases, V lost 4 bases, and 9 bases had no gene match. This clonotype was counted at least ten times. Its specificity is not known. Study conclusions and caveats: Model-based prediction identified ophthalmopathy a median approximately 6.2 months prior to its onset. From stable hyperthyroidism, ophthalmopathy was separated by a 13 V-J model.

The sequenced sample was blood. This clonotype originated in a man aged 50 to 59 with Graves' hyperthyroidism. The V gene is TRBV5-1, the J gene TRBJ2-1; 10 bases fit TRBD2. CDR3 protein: CASSPGGLAVQQFF. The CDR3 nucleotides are TGCGCCAGCAGCCCCGGCGGACTAGCGGTACAGCAGTTCTTC. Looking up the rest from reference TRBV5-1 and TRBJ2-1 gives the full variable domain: KAGVTQTPRYLIKTRGQQVTLSCSPISGHRSVSWYQQTPGQGLQFLFEYFSETQRNKGNFPGRFSGRQFSNSRSEMNVSTLELGDSALYLCASSPGGLAVQQFFGPGTRLTVL.